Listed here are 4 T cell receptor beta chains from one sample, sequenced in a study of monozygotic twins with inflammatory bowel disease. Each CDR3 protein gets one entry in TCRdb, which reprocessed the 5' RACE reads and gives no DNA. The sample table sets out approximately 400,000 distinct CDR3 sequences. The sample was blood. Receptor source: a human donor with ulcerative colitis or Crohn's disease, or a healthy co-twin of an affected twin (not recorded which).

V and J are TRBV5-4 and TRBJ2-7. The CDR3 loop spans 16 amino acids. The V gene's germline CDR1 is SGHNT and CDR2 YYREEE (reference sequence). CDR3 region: CASSLELAKSSYEQYF.

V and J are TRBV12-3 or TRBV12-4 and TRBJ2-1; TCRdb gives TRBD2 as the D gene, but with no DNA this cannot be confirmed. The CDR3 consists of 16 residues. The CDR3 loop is CASREQGTSVSNEQFF.

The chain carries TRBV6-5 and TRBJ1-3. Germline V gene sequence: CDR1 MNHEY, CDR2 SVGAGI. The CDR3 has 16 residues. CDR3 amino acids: CASSYGISTTGNTIYF.

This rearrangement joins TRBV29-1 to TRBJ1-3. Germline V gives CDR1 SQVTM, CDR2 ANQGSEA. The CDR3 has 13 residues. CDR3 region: CSVIQRLGNTIYF.